The TCR beta chain described here comes from a study of CD8+ T cells in alopecia areata. Turning to the study itself: The study gave tofacitinib for 6 to 18 months, then 6 months off drug. Scoring treated patients' severity relied on the percentage of scalp area affected.

Deletions cut 3 bases from V and 2 bases from J, with 8 bases between. The length of the CDR3 is 12 residues. Per the germline V gene, CDR1 is GTSNPN and CDR2 is SVGIG (reference sequence). Extracted RNA was reverse transcribed into cDNA, the sequencing template. The method was immunoSEQ multiplex PCR; TCRdb's version includes in-frame clones alone and lacks a portion of them. The sample has fewer than 110,000 clones; about nine tenths are singletons. The treatment is: oral pan-JAK inhibitor, 5-10 mg twice daily. For this clone: The antigen is unknown.

Regarding the study as a whole: Tofacitinib did not eliminate many expanded lesional clones from scalp or blood. Scalp repertoires also include resident alphabeta T cells from normal skin.

The receptor was isolated from a human donor with alopecia areata. The sample consisted of CD8+ T cells sorted from blood, taken at approximately week 30, from a patient treated with tofacitinib. This rearrangement joins TRBV30 to TRBJ2-7, with D maybe TRBD1 (6 bases). The CDR3 spells CAWSRTAYEQYF. The CDR3 nucleotides read TGTGCCTGGAGCCGGACAGCCTACGAGCAGTACTTC.